Listed here are 3 T cell receptor beta chains from one sample, sequenced in a study of T cells in women clearing cervical HPV infection. This table comes from immunoSEQ multiplex PCR, and its TCRdb copy is limited to in-frame clones, with some not included. The sample totals about 32,000 clones. Sequencing was done on a sample of blood buffy coat. The receptors here all came from a woman between 18 and 70 years old with a cervical HPV16 infection that either progressed to CIN3+ or cleared (not recorded which).

As regards this clone: The sequence runs out 3 residues before the end of the CDR3; the remainder is reconstructed from the germline J gene. This sequence joins TRBV18 and TRBJ1-3, with 7 positions matching TRBD1. J lost 6 bases, V lost 2 bases, and 7 bases had no gene match. The germline CDR1 and CDR2 sequences are KGHSH and LQKENI. This CDR3 spans 15 amino acids. The part of the CDR3 DNA that was read is TGTGCCAGCTCACCAAGTGGACAGGCTCCAAACACC. Protein: CASSPSGQAPNT. The full CDR3 protein is CASSPSGQAPNTIYF.

As concerns this clone: With the read ending 3 residues before the CDR3 end, the germline J gene is used to fill in that end. The V and J genes are TRBV5-1 and TRBJ2-4; 7 nucleotides agree with TRBD2. The CDR3 contains 17 residues. CDR1 is SGHRS and CDR2 is YFSETQ in the germline V gene. Trimming at V came to 0 bases and at J to 0 bases, leaving 6 bases not matched to a gene. The chain's CDR3 is CASSLEAGTVAKNIQYF. CDR3 bases read: TGCGCCAGCAGCTTGGAAGCGGGGACTGTAGCCAAAAACATT. Drawing the rest from reference TRBV5-1 and TRBJ2-4, the complete variable domain is KAGVTQTPRYLIKTRGQQVTLSCSPISGHRSVSWYQQTPGQGLQFLFEYFSETQRNKGNFPGRFSGRQFSNSRSEMNVSTLELGDSALYLCASSLEAGTVAKNIQYFGAGTRLSVL.

On this clone: The read ends 3 residues shy of where the CDR3 ends; the end is completed using the germline J gene. The chain combines TRBV6-2 or TRBV6-3 with TRBJ2-1, with 8 bases aligning to TRBD2. Unmatched junction bases numbered 3, after V lost 8 bases and J lost 0 bases. CDR3 size: 14 residues. The V gene's germline CDR1 is MNHEY and CDR2 SVGEGT. CDR3 bases read: TGTGCCAGCGGCGGGGGGAGCTCCTACAATGAG. As protein: CASGGGSSYNE. The full CDR3 protein is CASGGGSSYNEQFF.